Listed here are 7 T cell receptor beta chains from one sample, sequenced in a study of blood T cell repertoires in COVID-19. The table came from immunoSEQ multiplex PCR; TCRdb's copy has only in-frame clones and leaves some out. The data show just over 650,000 clones, around 89% seen once. Sequencing was done on a sample of peripheral blood. The source is a woman aged 18-29 years with acute or convalescent COVID-19.

V and J are TRBV19 and TRBJ1-5, with 7 positions matching TRBD1. V was pared by 4 bases and J by 4 bases, with 1 base of the junction left unmatched. CDR3 length: 13 residues. CDR1 and CDR2 from the germline V gene are LNHDA and SQIVND (reference sequence). The CDR3: CASSRDRNQPQHF. CDR3 bases: TGTGCCAGTAGTAGGGACAGAAATCAGCCCCAGCATTTT.

The chain carries TRBV6-1 and TRBJ2-7, with D perhaps TRBD1 (6 bases). CDR1 and CDR2 from the germline V gene are MNHNS and SASEGT. This CDR3 has 15 amino acids. V gave up 3 bases and J gave up 1 base, with 13 bases separating them. This chain's CDR3 is CASSEDRDTSYEQYF. Written as DNA, the CDR3 is TGTGCCAGCAGTGAGGACCGGGACACATCCTACGAGCAGTACTTC.

The gene calls are TRBV6-5 and TRBJ1-1; D is undetermined. This CDR3 is 14 amino acids long. CDR1 and CDR2 (germline): MNHEY, SVGAGI. Trimming removed 7 bases at V and 2 bases at J, with 14 bases between. DNA of the CDR3: TGTGCCAGCACCGTATCCTATCGAAACACTGAAGCTTTCTTT. This sequence encodes CASTVSYRNTEAFF.

The chain links TRBV4-1 to TRBJ2-7; D unresolved. This CDR3 spans 12 amino acids. Trimming took off 2 bases at V and 3 bases at J, with 5 bases between the two ends. Germline V gene sequence: CDR1 MGHRA, CDR2 YSYEKL. CDR3 coding DNA: TGCGCCAGCAGCCAAAACAGCTACGAGCAGTACTTC. Translated, it gives CASSQNSYEQYF.

This clone has just one count. The gene calls are TRBV28 and TRBJ1-2; D uncertain. The germline gives CDR1 MDHEN, CDR2 SYDVKM. Between the trimmed V and J ends, which lost 7 bases and 6 bases, there was a span of 24 bases. The CDR3 spans 16 residues. In DNA form, the CDR3 reads TGTGCCAGCACCCTCCCCGGGATGCTTTATCTCGATGGCTACACCTTC. Translation gives CASTLPGMLYLDGYTF.

This clone was seen once. The chain recombines TRBV27 with TRBJ1-1; TRBD1 aligns across 8 bases. The germline CDR1 and CDR2 sequences are MNHEY and SMNVEV (reference sequence). The CDR3 has 15 residues. The ends lost 6 bases at V and 0 bases at J; junction bases unmatched: 6. CDR3 protein: CASRDRAALNTEAFF. The CDR3 DNA sequence: TGTGCCAGCAGGGACAGGGCGGCCCTGAACACTGAAGCTTTCTTT.

The chain combines TRBV5-1 with TRBJ1-1; 9 bases are shared with TRBD1. This CDR3 contains 15 residues. Germline CDR1 reads SGHRS; CDR2 reads YFSETQ. Trimming cost V 1 base and J 3 bases; bases outside gene matches: 4. The CDR3 DNA follows: TGCGCCAGCAGCTTGCGCCGGGACAGGGACACTGAAGCTTTCTTT. Its translation is CASSLRRDRDTEAFF. The full variable domain, in which reference TRBV5-1 and TRBJ1-1 provide the parts outside the CDR3, is KAGVTQTPRYLIKTRGQQVTLSCSPISGHRSVSWYQQTPGQGLQFLFEYFSETQRNKGNFPGRFSGRQFSNSRSEMNVSTLELGDSALYLCASSLRRDRDTEAFFGQGTRLTVV.